The TCR beta chain described here comes from a study of T-cell reconstitution after alpha-beta-depleted transplantation in children. Study-level points and caveats: Newly made T cells mostly supplied T-cell counts and diversity one year after transplant.

Unique molecular identifiers were used to barcode this TCRbeta library. TCRdb recomputed calls from the PCR reads with MiXCR, one row per CDR3 protein. Of a few hundred thousand distinct CDR3 sequences listed, over 25% are singletons. The trim removed 0 bases at V and 4 bases at J, leaving 13 bases unmatched. Germline V gene lookup returns CDR1 SGHRS and CDR2 YFSETQ. The CDR3 loop spans 18 amino acids. As concerns this clonotype: Its target is not known.

This specimen was PBMCs, taken before TCRalphabeta/CD19-depleted stem cell transplant. This receptor was taken from a boy in the first two years of life with Wiskott-Aldrich syndrome, due to receive a stem cell transplant. This sequence joins TRBV5-1 and TRBJ2-1, with 7 positions matching TRBD2. The CDR3 spells CASSLGFPGRRGYNEQFF. CDR3 in DNA: TGCGCCAGCAGCTTGGGTTTTCCCGGGAGGCGAGGGTACAATGAGCAGTTCTTC.